These 10 T cell receptor beta chains were all obtained from the same sample, sequenced in a study of graft-versus-host responses after intestinal transplantation. Researchers placed roughly 200,000 CFSE-labeled responder cells in culture with roughly 200,000 irradiated, violet-dye-labeled stimulator cells. TCRdb's copy holds only in-frame clones and misses some; the assay was immunoSEQ multiplex PCR. The sample yields roughly 10,000 clones, over 30% seen once. Source: alloreactive CD8+ T cells from a mixed lymphocyte reaction culture, taken before intestinal transplant. Subset in this sample: CFSE-low proliferating T cells sorted from approximately 6-day pre-transplant mixed lymphocyte reaction (GvH or HvG direction). The receptors come from a human patient who received an intestinal transplant.

The rearrangement links TRBV5-1 to TRBJ1-1; D is ambiguous. Germline CDR1 SGHRS, CDR2 YFSETQ. This CDR3 comprises 15 residues. V shed 0 bases and J shed 1 base, with 10 bases lying between them. CDR3 coding DNA: TGCGCCAGCAGCTTGGGACCAGGCCCGAACACTGAAGCTTTCTTT. It specifies CASSLGPGPNTEAFF. The complete variable domain, with remaining parts taken from reference TRBV5-1 and TRBJ1-1, reads KAGVTQTPRYLIKTRGQQVTLSCSPISGHRSVSWYQQTPGQGLQFLFEYFSETQRNKGNFPGRFSGRQFSNSRSEMNVSTLELGDSALYLCASSLGPGPNTEAFFGQGTRLTVV.

This sequence joins TRBV23-1 and TRBJ2-7, with 7 bases that match TRBD1. TRBV23-1 is annotated as an ORF whose role is uncertain. The CDR3 is 15 amino acids. The V segment lost 3 bases and the J segment 4 bases; nucleotides outside the gene matches: 9. The CDR3 nucleotides are TGCGCCAGCAGTCACCTCAGACAGGGATTGTACGAGCAGTACTTC. This codes for CASSHLRQGLYEQYF.

This chain connects TRBV2 to TRBJ2-3; a weak D match, TRBD2 (5 bases). Trimming pared 6 bases from V and 4 bases from J, leaving 20 bases between. Germline V lookup: CDR1 SNHLY, CDR2 FYNNEI. CDR3 length: 16 residues. CDR3 coding DNA: TGTGCCAGCAGCCGAAGAGAGGGTCCCTATCCAGATACGCAGTATTTT. This codes for CASSRREGPYPDTQYF.

The chain joins TRBV15 to TRBJ1-1; D possibly corresponds to TRBD1 (5 bases). This CDR3 comprises 15 residues. Trimming removed 4 bases at V and 4 bases at J, with 16 bases between. Per germline, CDR1 LNHNV and CDR2 YYDKDF (reference sequence). CDR3 DNA sequence: TGTGCCACCAGCAACAGCAGGGCAACAAGCACTGAAGCTTTCTTT. Encoded protein: CATSNSRATSTEAFF.

There are a few counts of this clone. V and J are TRBV4-1 and TRBJ2-2; tentative D call: TRBD2 (7 bases). CDR1 is MGHRA, CDR2 YSYEKL, per germline. V lost 2 bases to trimming and J lost 3 bases, with 13 bases between them. The CDR3 is 16 amino acids. This CDR3 reads CASSQKRGGYTGELFF. DNA of the CDR3: TGCGCCAGCAGCCAAAAGAGGGGGGGCTACACCGGGGAGCTGTTTTTT.

This clone has more than one count but fewer than ten. The J gene is TRBJ2-7, the V gene TRBV2; 7 bases agree with TRBD1. The CDR3 runs to 14 residues. V shed 5 bases and J 3 bases; nucleotides not matched to a gene: 7. Germline V gene sequence: CDR1 SNHLY, CDR2 FYNNEI. CDR3: CASSLQGTDYEQYF. CDR3 DNA sequence: TGTGCCAGCAGTTTACAGGGGACCGACTACGAGCAGTACTTC.

The rearrangement links TRBV28 to TRBJ2-3; D is uncertain. The V gene's germline CDR1 is MDHEN and CDR2 SYDVKM. Trimming pared 6 bases from V and 4 bases from J, leaving 8 bases between. This CDR3 comprises 12 residues. DNA of the CDR3: TGTGCCAGCAGCCCCGGAGCAGATACGCAGTATTTT. It codes for CASSPGADTQYF.

This clone rates as medium-sized (0.01 to 0.1%). The V call is TRBV11-2, the J call TRBJ1-3, with D possibly TRBD1 on 5 matching bases. Per germline, CDR1 SGHAT and CDR2 FQNNGV. V lost 4 bases and J lost 4, with 14 bases in between. The CDR3 consists of 15 residues. The CDR3 reads CASSSDITSGNTIYF. CDR3 DNA: TGTGCCAGCAGCTCGGACATAACCTCCGGAAACACCATATATTTT.

The chain has TRBV9 and TRBJ2-1; TRBD1 is a possible D gene (6 bases). V lost 1 base and J 9 bases, leaving 8 bases between the germline ends. This CDR3 is 12 amino acids long. Germline loops: CDR1 SGDLS, CDR2 YYNGEE. DNA of the CDR3: TGTGCCAGCAGCGTAACAGGGAGTGAGCAGTTCTTC. Translation: CASSVTGSEQFF.

In its sample, this clone is medium-sized. V usage is TRBV27 and J usage is TRBJ2-4, with TRBD1 matching over 9 bases. With V trimmed by 5 bases and J by 2 bases, 7 bases remained unmatched. The CDR3 loop spans 16 amino acids. From germline, CDR1 is MNHEY and CDR2 SMNVEV (reference sequence). The CDR3 reads CASSPTGGWPKNIQYF. The CDR3 nucleotides are TGTGCCAGCAGTCCCACAGGGGGCTGGCCCAAAAACATTCAGTACTTC.